What follows is one TCR beta chain and its context. The table came from immunoSEQ multiplex PCR; TCRdb's copy has only in-frame clones and leaves some out. The data show more than 2 million clones, under 97% seen once. This specimen comes from a study of shared clonotypes between healthy human individuals. This CDR3 contains 15 residues. V was shortened by 5 bases and J by 4 bases, with 17 bases between the two germline ends. CDR1 and CDR2 from the germline V gene are MDHEN and SYDVKM. Those who donated were healthy HIV-negative adults, with no recent acute infections or vaccinations reported. The donors, all of them Caucasian adults, lived in Nashville, Tennessee. Into CD45RA+ naive and CD45RA-negative memory subsets, the CD4+ cells were split.

This TCR derives from a man younger than 35 in good health. The rearrangement joins TRBV28 to TRBJ1-2; maybe TRBD1 (6 bases). Material for sequencing was naive CD4+ T cells sorted from blood. This sample's subset: CD45RA+ positively selected. The DNA for the CDR3 is TGTGCCAGCAGTCCCTCGTCTTCAGGGGCCTATGGCTACACCTTC. This gives the protein CASSPSSSGAYGYTF.